Following are 9 T cell receptor beta chains from one sample sequenced in a study of cytomegalovirus exposure and HLA in healthy donors. Sequencing was performed with immunoSEQ multiplex PCR; in TCRdb, only in-frame clones are kept and a portion is missing. The sample has 110,000 to 150,000 clones; less than 95% are singletons. The sequenced sample consisted of PBMCs. These TCRs come from a man younger than 35 in good health and CMV-seropositive.

This rearrangement joins TRBV9 to TRBJ1-2; weak D call: TRBD1 (6 bases). The length of the CDR3 is 14 residues. Trimming removed 4 bases from V and 1 base from J, with 11 bases in between. Germline V gives CDR1 SGDLS, CDR2 YYNGEE. The CDR3 region is CASSIGQFNYGYTF. CDR3 bases: TGTGCCAGCAGCATCGGACAGTTTAACTATGGCTACACCTTC.

The chain links TRBV21-1 to TRBJ1-2. TRBV21-1 is shown as a pseudogene. This CDR3 has 12 residues. The CDR3 region has the DNA TGTGCCAGCGCGGGGACGGTAGGGGGCTACACCTTC. Its translation is CASAGTVGGYTF.

V is TRBV19 and J is TRBJ1-1, with D possibly being TRBD1 (6 bases). The CDR3 length is 15 residues. V was shortened by 3 bases and J by 2 bases, with 13 bases between the two germline ends. CDR1 and CDR2 from the germline V gene are LNHDA and SQIVND (reference sequence). In nucleotides, the CDR3 is TGTGCCAGTAGTATCGAGGGGGATGGAAACACTGAAGCTTTCTTT. Protein product: CASSIEGDGNTEAFF.

The rearrangement uses TRBV29-1 and TRBJ1-2, with a weak D call TRBD1 (5 bases). There are 12 residues in the CDR3. V was shortened by 4 bases and J by 8 bases, with 14 bases between the two germline ends. Germline loops: CDR1 SQVTM, CDR2 ANQGSEA. The CDR3 bases are TGCAGCGTTGTGGGCAGGGACTCGGGCTACACCTTC. Translated, it gives CSVVGRDSGYTF.

The chain employs TRBV12-2 and TRBJ2-2; TRBD2, as called in the table, went unchecked against the DNA. TRBV12-2 has pseudogene status. This CDR3 is 20 amino acids long. Here the CDR3 DNA reads TGTGCAAGTCGCTTAGCCCGGACTAGCGGGAGTGGGGTAAACACCGGGGAGCTGTTTTTT. Amino acid sequence: CASRLARTSGSGVNTGELFF.

The rearrangement joins TRBV4-2 to TRBJ2-1, with 8 bases aligning to TRBD2. V was clipped by 4 bases and J by 6 bases; unmatched bases: 5. Per germline, CDR1 LGHNA and CDR2 YNFKEQ. This CDR3 region has 14 residues. The CDR3 bases are TGTGCCAGCAGCCCGCGGACTAGCTTCAATGAGCAGTTCTTC. Protein sequence: CASSPRTSFNEQFF.

V gene TRBV5-6 combines with J gene TRBJ2-7; a possible D gene is TRBD2 (7 bases). Trimming pared 4 bases from V and 0 bases from J, leaving 17 bases between. CDR1 SGHDT and CDR2 YYEEEE come from the germline V gene. This CDR3 has 16 residues. The CDR3 here is CASSIRGGRHSYEQYF. The DNA for the CDR3 is TGTGCCAGCAGCATAAGGGGGGGACGCCACTCCTACGAGCAGTACTTC. The full variable domain, in which reference TRBV5-6 and TRBJ2-7 provide the parts outside the CDR3, is DAGVTQSPTHLIKTRGQQVTLRCSPKSGHDTVSWYQQALGQGPQFIFQYYEEEERQRGNFPDRFSGHQFPNYSSELNVNALLLGDSALYLCASSIRGGRHSYEQYFGPGTRLTVT.

The count of this clone is one. The chain links TRBV4-2 to TRBJ2-3; TRBD2 matches at 8 bases. The CDR3 is made up of 14 amino acids. Germline V gives CDR1 LGHNA, CDR2 YNFKEQ. V was pared by 5 bases and J by 3 bases, with 4 bases of the junction left unmatched. CDR3 amino acids: CASSEREKTDTQYF. CDR3 coding DNA: TGTGCCAGCAGCGAGCGGGAGAAGACAGATACGCAGTATTTT.

This chain joins TRBV6-6 and TRBJ1-2; 10 bases match TRBD1. Germline CDR1 MNHNY, CDR2 SVGAGI (reference sequence). There are 15 residues in the CDR3. The J segment lost 2 bases and the V segment lost 3 bases, leaving 3 bases of the junction unmatched. In DNA form, the CDR3 reads TGTGCCAGCAGTTATCGGGGACAGGGGAACTATGGCTACACCTTC. Its protein is CASSYRGQGNYGYTF.